The 27 T cell receptor beta chains listed next were all sequenced from one sample in a study of blood T cell repertoires in COVID-19. The method was immunoSEQ multiplex PCR; TCRdb's version includes in-frame clones alone and lacks a portion of them. The sample consists of a few hundred thousand clones, roughly 80% of them appearing once. The sample comprised peripheral blood. Receptor source: a man aged 60 to 69 with acute or convalescent COVID-19.

This CDR3 reads CASTLSPTGELFF. CDR3 nucleotide sequence: TGTGCCAGCACCCTATCCCCAACCGGGGAGCTGTTTTTT. The chain carries TRBV7-9 and TRBJ2-2, with D hard to call. The V and J ends lost 7 bases and 5 bases respectively, with 11 bases between them. The CDR3 covers 13 residues. Germline lookup yields CDR1 SEHNR and CDR2 FQNEAQ (reference sequence).

This rearrangement joins TRBV11-2 to TRBJ1-4; 8 nucleotides match TRBD1. The ends lost 3 bases at V and 8 bases at J; junction bases unmatched: 5. Germline V CDR1 and CDR2: SGHAT, FQNNGV. The CDR3 length is 14 residues. This CDR3 is CASSFGQGYEKLFF. The DNA for the CDR3 is TGTGCCAGCAGCTTTGGACAGGGTTACGAAAAACTGTTTTTT.

The chain joins TRBV5-1 to TRBJ2-3, with a possible D match to TRBD1 (7 bases). Germline V lookup: CDR1 SGHRS, CDR2 YFSETQ. Deletions cut 2 bases from V and 8 bases from J, with 18 bases between. The CDR3 loop spans 15 amino acids. This CDR3 is CASSFLAGGSVTQYF. The CDR3 bases are TGCGCCAGCAGCTTTCTCGCAGGGGGGTCCGTTACGCAGTATTTT.

Remarks on this clone: Other DNA sequences in the same sample also yield this CDR3. The genes are TRBV24-1 and TRBJ2-1, with a weak D call TRBD1 (6 bases). Germline loops: CDR1 KGHDR, CDR2 SFDVKD. The CDR3 consists of 13 residues. The V end lost 0 bases, the J end lost 7 bases, and 6 bases lay between the germline ends. The CDR3 spells CATSDLRGNEQFF. DNA for the CDR3: TGTGCCACCAGTGATTTGAGGGGGAATGAGCAGTTCTTC.

The chain uses TRBV18 and TRBJ2-5, with no clear D. The CDR3 runs to 14 residues. Trimming removed 6 bases from V and 2 bases from J, with 13 bases in between. CDR1 and CDR2 from the germline V gene are KGHSH and LQKENI. The CDR3 here is CASSRGSSQETQYF. CDR3 nucleotide sequence: TGTGCCAGCTCGCGCGGAAGCTCGCAAGAGACCCAGTACTTC.

The V and J genes are TRBV28 and TRBJ1-2; D may be TRBD1 (6 bases). The V end lost 4 bases, the J end lost 1 base, and 13 bases lay between the germline ends. Germline CDR1 MDHEN, CDR2 SYDVKM. This CDR3 is built from 15 residues. The CDR3 DNA follows: TGTGCCAGCAGTTCGTCTGGACAGATTAACTATGGCTACACCTTC. Translating gives CASSSSGQINYGYTF.

This clone has only a few counts. The J gene is TRBJ2-4, the V gene TRBV28, with D perhaps TRBD2 (6 bases). The V gene lost 5 bases and the J gene lost 3 bases, with 14 bases spanning the gap. This CDR3 region has 15 residues. Germline V lookup: CDR1 MDHEN, CDR2 SYDVKM. Written as DNA, the CDR3 is TGTGCCAGCAGTCGGGGCGGGACGAACAAAAACATTCAGTACTTC. This sequence encodes CASSRGGTNKNIQYF.

The V gene is TRBV5-1, the J gene TRBJ2-2; 8 nucleotides align to TRBD1. Germline-derived CDR1 and CDR2 are SGHRS and YFSETQ. This CDR3 comprises 14 residues. V was pared by 6 bases and J by 3 bases, with 4 bases of the junction left unmatched. CDR3 sequence: CASNSGGDTGELFF. CDR3 nucleotide sequence: TGCGCCAGCAACTCAGGGGGCGACACCGGGGAGCTGTTTTTT. Complete variable domain (other parts from reference TRBV5-1 and TRBJ2-2): KAGVTQTPRYLIKTRGQQVTLSCSPISGHRSVSWYQQTPGQGLQFLFEYFSETQRNKGNFPGRFSGRQFSNSRSEMNVSTLELGDSALYLCASNSGGDTGELFFGEGSRLTVL.

This chain joins TRBV10-3 and TRBJ1-5; the match to TRBD1 covers 10 bases. V shed 8 bases and J 5 bases; nucleotides not matched to a gene: 0. The CDR3 totals 12 residues. Germline V gene lookup returns CDR1 ENHRY and CDR2 SYGVKD. The CDR3 reads CAIGTGDQPQHF. The CDR3 DNA sequence: TGTGCCATCGGGACAGGGGATCAGCCCCAGCATTTT.

The chain combines TRBV19 with TRBJ1-5; 8 bases line up with TRBD1. The CDR3 has 14 amino acids. Per the germline V gene, CDR1 is LNHDA and CDR2 is SQIVND (reference sequence). Trimming at V came to 5 bases and at J to 7 bases, leaving 7 bases not matched to a gene. CDR3 protein: CASSGQGPDQPQHF. The CDR3, as DNA: TGTGCCAGTAGTGGACAGGGACCGGACCAGCCCCAGCATTTT. Combining the CDR3 with reference TRBV19 and TRBJ1-5 gives the whole variable domain DGGITQSPKYLFRKEGQNVTLSCEQNLNHDAMYWYRQDPGQGLRLIYYSQIVNDFQKGDIAEGYSVSREKKESFPLTVTSAQKNPTAFYLCASSGQGPDQPQHFGDGTRLSIL.

The chain joins TRBV11-2 to TRBJ2-7, with D possibly being TRBD2 (7 bases). Trimming pared 7 bases from V and 7 bases from J, leaving 26 bases between. CDR1 and CDR2 from the germline V gene are SGHAT and FQNNGV. The CDR3 is made up of 16 amino acids. The CDR3 DNA is TGTGCCAGCACAAAATTGGGGGGGGCCACCTCGGAAGAGCAGTACTTC. The encoded protein is CASTKLGGATSEEQYF.

The chain links TRBV25-1 to TRBJ2-1; D ambiguous. Germline lookup yields CDR1 MGHDK and CDR2 SYGVNS. Trimming stripped 2 bases from V and 4 bases from J, with 3 bases between. This CDR3 has 12 amino acids. In DNA, the CDR3 is TGTGCCAGCAGTGAACAGTACAATGAGCAGTTCTTC. It codes for CASSEQYNEQFF.

The rearrangement joins TRBV7-9 to TRBJ2-2; TRBD1 might be the D (6 bases). From germline, CDR1 is SEHNR and CDR2 FQNEAQ (reference sequence). V was clipped by 5 bases and J by 1 base, with 8 bases between them. This CDR3 has 14 residues. The CDR3 sequence: CASSGGVNTGELFF. The CDR3 DNA reads TGTGCCAGCAGCGGGGGCGTGAACACCGGGGAGCTGTTTTTT.

The chain couples TRBV19 to TRBJ1-2; D is possibly TRBD1 (5 bases). V gave up 6 bases and J gave up 2 bases, with 13 bases separating them. The CDR3 covers 14 residues. Germline loops: CDR1 LNHDA, CDR2 SQIVND (reference sequence). The CDR3 region is CASSPVAGNYGYTF. CDR3 sequence (DNA): TGTGCCAGTAGCCCAGTGGCAGGGAACTATGGCTACACCTTC.

The V call is TRBV19, the J call TRBJ2-5, with 10 positions matching TRBD2. Germline CDR1 and CDR2: LNHDA and SQIVND (reference sequence). This CDR3 contains 13 residues. V shed 5 bases, J shed 4 bases, and the junction held 1 base outside the gene matches. The CDR3 sequence: CASSVAGGETQYF. CDR3 bases: TGTGCCAGTAGTGTAGCGGGAGGAGAGACCCAGTACTTC.

The V and J genes are TRBV5-6 and TRBJ2-7; 7 bases match TRBD2. Germline CDR1 SGHDT, CDR2 YYEEEE. The CDR3 covers 15 residues. The V and J ends lost 4 bases and 0 bases, in that order; junction bases with no gene match: 7. CDR3 nucleotides: TGTGCCAGCAGCACTCTCGGGGGGATCTCCTACGAGCAGTACTTC. This sequence encodes CASSTLGGISYEQYF.

The chain carries TRBV29-1 and TRBJ2-2; possibly TRBD2 for D (6 bases). The V end was cut by 7 bases, the J end by 1 base, with 13 bases between. Per germline, CDR1 SQVTM and CDR2 ANQGSEA. The length of the CDR3 is 14 residues. The CDR3 nucleotides are TGCAGCGCGAGAGTCGGGGGGAACACCGGGGAGCTGTTTTTT. Its translation is CSARVGGNTGELFF.

This clone appeared a few times. The chain couples TRBV28 to TRBJ1-5; a weak D match, TRBD1 (5 bases). Per the germline V gene, CDR1 is MDHEN and CDR2 is SYDVKM. This CDR3 comprises 15 residues. V was cut by 3 bases and J by 0 bases, with 9 bases left in between. The CDR3 loop reads CASSFAGPSNQPQHF. The CDR3, as DNA: TGTGCCAGCAGTTTCGCGGGACCTAGCAATCAGCCCCAGCATTTT. The complete variable domain, with remaining parts taken from reference TRBV28 and TRBJ1-5, reads DVKVTQSSRYLVKRTGEKVFLECVQDMDHENMFWYRQDPGLGLRLIYFSYDVKMKEKGDIPEGYSVSREKKERFSLILESASTNQTSMYLCASSFAGPSNQPQHFGDGTRLSIL.

The V and J genes are TRBV20-1 and TRBJ2-1; D is ambiguous. Per germline, CDR1 DFQATT and CDR2 SNEGSKA (reference sequence). The CDR3 is made up of 13 amino acids. The V end lost 3 bases, the J end lost 4 bases, and 10 bases lay between the germline ends. CDR3: CSASSGLYNEQFF. The CDR3 DNA sequence: TGCAGTGCTAGTTCCGGGTTGTACAATGAGCAGTTCTTC.

The chain has TRBV3-1 (or the pseudogene TRBV3-2) and TRBJ2-2, with TRBD2 identical over 8 bases. CDR3 length: 16 amino acids. Germline V gene sequence: CDR1 LGHDT, CDR2 YNNKEL (reference sequence). V dropped 4 bases and J dropped 1; count of bases not matched to a gene: 5. DNA for the CDR3: TGTGCCAGCAGCCCAAACAGCGGGGGGAACACCGGGGAGCTGTTTTTT. Protein: CASSPNSGGNTGELFF.

V gene TRBV5-6 combines with J gene TRBJ1-2, with D tentatively TRBD1 (6 bases). This CDR3 contains 15 residues. V lost 3 bases and J 4 bases, leaving 16 bases between the germline ends. Germline assignment: CDR1 SGHDT and CDR2 YYEEEE. DNA for the CDR3: TGTGCCAGCAGCTCCGGGACACCAGGGGTCTATGGCTACACCTTC. This translates into CASSSGTPGVYGYTF.

The chain couples TRBV9 to TRBJ1-1; 7 nucleotides line up with TRBD1. Germline V gene sequence: CDR1 SGDLS, CDR2 YYNGEE. J lost 0 bases, V lost 3 bases, and 5 bases had no gene match. The CDR3 sequence is 15 residues long. CDR3 sequence reads: CASSARGKMNTEAFF. In nucleotides, the CDR3 is TGTGCCAGCAGCGCCAGGGGGAAGATGAACACTGAAGCTTTCTTT.

This clone occurred a few times. The genes are TRBV7-2 and TRBJ2-7; 10 nucleotides agree with TRBD1. This CDR3 comprises 15 residues. V lost 6 bases and J lost 6; bases outside the gene matches: 11. CDR1 SGHTA and CDR2 FQGNSA come from the germline V gene. CDR3 sequence (DNA): TGTGCCAGCAGTCCCCCAGGGACAGGGGTTTTCGAGCAGTACTTC. Translation gives CASSPPGTGVFEQYF.

The rearrangement uses TRBV4-3 and TRBJ2-6, with 9 bases lining up with TRBD1. This CDR3 has 19 amino acids. CDR1 and CDR2 from the germline V gene are LGHNA and YSLEER. V lost 0 bases, J lost 1 base, and 7 bases stayed unmatched. The CDR3 region is CASSQERTGVDSGANVLTF. CDR3 nucleotides: TGCGCCAGCAGCCAAGAGCGGACAGGGGTGGATTCTGGGGCCAACGTCCTGACTTTC.

The sample holds a few counts of this clone. The genes are TRBV19 and TRBJ1-5; 8 bases fit TRBD1. Germline CDR1 and CDR2: LNHDA and SQIVND (reference sequence). V trimming: 3 bases; J trimming: 5 bases; junction bases outside the gene matches: 6. This CDR3 spans 15 amino acids. CDR3 sequence: CASSMFRGPYQPQHF. The CDR3 nucleotides read TGTGCCAGTAGTATGTTCAGGGGGCCCTATCAGCCCCAGCATTTT.

This clone was detected only once. J is TRBJ2-3 and V is TRBV14; tentative D call: TRBD2 (5 bases). CDR3 length: 12 amino acids. Germline loops: CDR1 SGHDN, CDR2 FVKESK. The ends were cut back, 0 bases at V and 14 bases at J, with 12 bases in the middle. The CDR3 region is CASSQDLRERYF. CDR3 DNA sequence: TGTGCCAGCAGCCAAGATTTGAGGGAACGGTATTTT.

The chain is built from TRBV28 and TRBJ2-1; the match to TRBD2 covers 7 bases. The CDR3 is made up of 15 amino acids. Germline V gene lookup returns CDR1 MDHEN and CDR2 SYDVKM. With V trimmed by 6 bases and J by 6 bases, 11 bases remained unmatched. As DNA, the CDR3 is TGTGCCAGCAGCCGGATAGCGGGTGGTAGCAATGAGCAGTTCTTC. Translation: CASSRIAGGSNEQFF.